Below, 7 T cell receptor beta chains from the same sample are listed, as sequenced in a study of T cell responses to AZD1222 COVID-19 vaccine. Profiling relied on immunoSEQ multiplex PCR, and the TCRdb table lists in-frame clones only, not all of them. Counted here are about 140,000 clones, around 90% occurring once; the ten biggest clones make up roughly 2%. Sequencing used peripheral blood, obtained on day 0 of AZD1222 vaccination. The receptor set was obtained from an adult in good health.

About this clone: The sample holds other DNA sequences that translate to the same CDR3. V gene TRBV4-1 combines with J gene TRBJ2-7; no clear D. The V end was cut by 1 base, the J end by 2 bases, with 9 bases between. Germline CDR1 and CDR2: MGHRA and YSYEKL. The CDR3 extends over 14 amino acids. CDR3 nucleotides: TGCGCCAGCAGCCAAGTGAAGGGTACCTACGAGCAGTACTTC. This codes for CASSQVKGTYEQYF.

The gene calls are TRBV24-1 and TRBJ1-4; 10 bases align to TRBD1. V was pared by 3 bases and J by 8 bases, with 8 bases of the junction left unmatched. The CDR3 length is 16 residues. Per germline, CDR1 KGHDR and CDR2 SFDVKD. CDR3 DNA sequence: TGTGCCACCAGTGATACACGGACAGGGGGAGAGGAAAAACTGTTTTTT. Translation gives CATSDTRTGGEEKLFF.

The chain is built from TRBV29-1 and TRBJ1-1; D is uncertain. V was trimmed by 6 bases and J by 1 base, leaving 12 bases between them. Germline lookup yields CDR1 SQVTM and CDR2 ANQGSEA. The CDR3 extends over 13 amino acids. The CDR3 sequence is CSVAGWANTEAFF. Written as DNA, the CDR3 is TGCAGCGTCGCGGGGTGGGCGAACACTGAAGCTTTCTTT.

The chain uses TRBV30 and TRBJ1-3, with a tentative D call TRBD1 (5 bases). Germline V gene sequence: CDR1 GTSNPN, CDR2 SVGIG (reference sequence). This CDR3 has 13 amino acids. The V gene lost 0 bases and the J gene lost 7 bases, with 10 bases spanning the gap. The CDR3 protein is CAWSVGWGNTIYF. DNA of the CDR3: TGTGCCTGGAGTGTAGGATGGGGGAACACCATATATTTT.

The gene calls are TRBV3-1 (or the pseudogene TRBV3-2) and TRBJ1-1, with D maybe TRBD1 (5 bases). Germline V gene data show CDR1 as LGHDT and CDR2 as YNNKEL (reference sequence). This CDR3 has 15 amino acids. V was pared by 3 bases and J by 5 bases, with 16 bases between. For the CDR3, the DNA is TGTGCCAGCAGCCACGGGGGAGGTGCGTTGACTGAAGCTTTCTTT. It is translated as CASSHGGGALTEAFF.

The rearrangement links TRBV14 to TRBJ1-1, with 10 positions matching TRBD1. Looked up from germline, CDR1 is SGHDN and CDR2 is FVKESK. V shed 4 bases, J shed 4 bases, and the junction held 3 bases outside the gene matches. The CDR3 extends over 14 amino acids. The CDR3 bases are TGTGCCAGCAGCCGACAGGGGGCTATCACTGAAGCTTTCTTT. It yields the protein CASSRQGAITEAFF.

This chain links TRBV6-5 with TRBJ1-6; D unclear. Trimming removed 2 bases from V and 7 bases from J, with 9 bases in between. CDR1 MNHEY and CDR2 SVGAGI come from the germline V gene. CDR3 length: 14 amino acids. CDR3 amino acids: CASSYGLENSPLHF. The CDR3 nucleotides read TGTGCCAGCAGTTACGGGTTGGAGAATTCACCCCTCCACTTT.